Sequencing of this T cell receptor (beta chain) was carried out in a study of blood T cell repertoires in COVID-19. Study context: COVID-19 samples from acute and convalescent phases originated in the United States, Italy and Spain. PBMCs, B-cell-depleted T cells, or T cells provided the cDNA or gDNA that made up the material.

Participants came from about 24 US areas, aged about 18 to 100 years. There are 15 residues in the CDR3. Unmatched junction bases numbered 4, after V lost 3 bases and J lost 2 bases. In germline, CDR1 is KGHDR, CDR2 SFDVKD. Authors' analysis steps: Amplification of reference gene primers provided the estimated nucleated cell counts. Data came from immunoSEQ multiplex PCR; TCRdb stores just in-frame clones and leaves some out. That table is the source of V, J and clone size, and D and trimming were worked out from the DNA. Among 360,000 or so clones listed, about 90% were seen once. This chain links TRBV24-1 with TRBJ2-3; 7 nucleotides align to TRBD1. Sequencing was performed on PBMCs or T cells enriched from blood (not recorded which). This receptor was identified in a young woman who had been exposed to COVID-19. The CDR3 bases are TGTGCCACCAGTGATATGACAGGGCACACAGATACGCAGTATTTT. Amino acids: CATSDMTGHTDTQYF.